This section outlines one T cell receptor (beta chain) sequence together with its context. This receptor's antigen is unknown. No base qualities exist here, and no much larger clone lies one base off it. This record belongs to a study of cytomegalovirus exposure and HLA in healthy donors (dated by TCRdb to between 2016 and 2019). For the wider study: According to an earlier analysis of a few hundred of the donors, about 170 million T cells yielded 117 million unique TCR beta sequences and 276 Gb of sequence data. An early release covering roughly 640 HLA-typed donors comprised approximately 300 gigabases of sequencing data and 85 million or so unique TCR sequences. Among the approximately 420 genotyped donors, about 83% belonged to the genetic ancestry cluster associated with self-reported Caucasian donors. The study aimed to test whether cataloging public T cell receptors could reveal signatures of past pathogen exposure. The T cell repertoires of about 700 subjects were profiled by immunosequencing and related to cytomegalovirus serostatus. A separate validation cohort of roughly 130 different subjects was used in addition to the roughly 620-subject first cohort. High-throughput TCR immunosequencing, statistical association of individual TCRs with disease status, and machine learning were combined to predict cytomegalovirus infection status. To study patterns of TCR occurrence, a later analysis re-analyzed previously published TCR beta repertoires from around 700 donors and added high-resolution HLA genotyping. Rather than using new phenotypic data, the later analysis identified candidate immune exposures from TCR beta sequences and from how often those sequences occurred across donors. To decide whether each TCR beta V gene segment behaved as functional or pseudogenic, an earlier analysis of approximately 620 of the donors relied on high-throughput TCR beta sequencing. Donor age, sex, ethnicity and CMV serostatus were compiled together with the repertoire data. In a later genetic analysis, genome-wide SNP genotypes for about three fifths of the 666 donors were used, and that subset was treated as a discovery cohort. All discovery cohort repertoires had been generated using a single sequencing platform. Both class I and class II loci were covered by HLA typing, at four-digit resolution. The number of donors typed differed by locus, with roughly 620-630 for A, B, C, DRB1 and DQB1, around 520 for DQA1, approximately 570 for DPA1, and some 470 for DPB1. Several DR-DQ haplotypes were handled as single units for association and clustering, since linkage in the cohort was strong. Among 398 genotyped donors of the cohort, an average of around 240,000 unique TCR beta nucleotide sequences were sequenced per donor, 15% to 20% of them non-productive. Results the study describes overall, beyond this receptor: Several of the top co-occurrence clusters appeared to be linked to parvovirus B19, influenza, CMV and Epstein-Barr virus, according to a later analysis. Seventeen rarely observed V segments, including chromosome 9 orphons, were excluded from the earlier analysis of some 590 of the donors because counts were too low. The classifier was reported to diagnose cytomegalovirus status with high specificity and sensitivity in both the original cohort and the validation cohort. At a false discovery rate of 0.05, a later analysis linked around 17,000 TCR beta sequences to specific HLA alleles. In an earlier analysis of more than 500 of the donors, most TCR beta V segments appeared in productive rearrangements about 87% or about 30% of the time, broadly matching IMGT annotations. Sequencing depth was assumed to be roughly uniform across donors in the presence/absence analyses, though that assumption may not hold. The 87-base-pair reads could not distinguish some IMGT-functional V segments, including TRBV6-2 and TRBV6-3, so those segments were excluded. A later genetic analysis associated a missense DCLRE1C variant with V-gene and J-gene trimming of TCR beta chains, and an independent cohort replicated the association. In a later analysis, HLA-associated TCR beta chains showed more clonal expansion and lower generation probabilities than non-associated chains that were equally common. When HLA alleles, especially DR and DQ, strongly co-occurred, TCR associations were difficult to assign to individual alleles. According to a later analysis, most CMV-associated TCR beta chains appeared to be HLA-restricted, and the HLA associations seemed to be driven largely by CMV exposure. In a later analysis, TCR association rates were found to vary across HLA loci, with the most associated TCRs seen for DRB1 alleles and the fewest for HLA-C alleles. A later genetic analysis reported fewer N-insertions in productive TCRs among donors in an Asian-associated ancestry cluster than the roughly 690-donor mean. A further reported finding was that TCR beta sequences accurately predicted the HLA-A and HLA-B alleles for most subjects in the first cohort. The study listed 164 TCR beta chains as associated with cytomegalovirus. While some public TCRs were present in many individuals, most TCR sequences turned up only very rarely across donors. The sequencing pipeline was judged likely to have produced a cluster of highly shared sequence variants as a technical artifact. In vitro tests confirmed that a few of the cytomegalovirus-associated TCR beta chains recognize cytomegalovirus antigens. Only TCR beta chains were sequenced in this cohort, and the absence of alpha or paired-chain data limited detectable features. Because some donors lacked HLA typing at each locus, the association tests relied only on the typed subset. Correlated functional status among segregating V segments might reflect linkage disequilibrium, but an unknown experimental factor could not be ruled out. The authors suggested that the approach could potentially be extended to other disease states and immunological phenotypes. Immune exposure information for the cohort was limited to CMV serostatus.

CDR1 and CDR2 are drawn from the germline V gene: MNHEY, SVGAGI. From its cysteine to its phenylalanine, the CDR3 spans 15 amino acids. The only DNA kept is the CDR3, 45 bases in frame from the first base. The germline V and J ends show losses of 8 bases and 3 bases respectively, and no gene match explains 7 bases of the junction. The library was obtained by the immunoSEQ multiplex PCR assay. For the multiplex PCR, a mixture combining 60 forward primers for TCR Vbeta segments and 13 reverse primers for TCR Jbeta segments was used. The CDR3 region of rearranged TCR beta genes was amplified from genomic DNA by a multiplex PCR assay. On the Illumina HiSeq System, the amplified TCR beta libraries were sequenced as 87-base-pair reads. In the authors' own workflow: A later analysis counted 65 million to 90 million unique TCR beta chains across the 690 or so repertoires, and around 9.9 million of these chains were shared by at least two donors. Raw reads were error-corrected and collapsed into unique sequences by a nearest-neighbor algorithm in which closely related sequences were merged to remove PCR and sequencing errors. To assign V, D and J gene segments, CDR3 sequences were aligned to IMGT reference sequences. For a sequence to be retained, a match of at least six nucleotides to both a V gene segment and a J gene segment was required. Rearrangements were called productive when the CDR3 lacked stop codons and stayed in frame with V and J; all others were non-productive. CDR3 was defined according to IMGT convention as the region running from the second conserved V-encoded cysteine to the conserved J-encoded phenylalanine. The earlier analysis of roughly 590 of the donors excluded sequences that lacked an unambiguous match to a single V gene segment. In an earlier analysis of some 590 of the donors, a V segment was called functional when productive rearrangements were above 56.7%, and segregating when the standard deviation between donors exceeded 5%. A statistical classification framework was developed to diagnose cytomegalovirus status using the catalog of TCR beta chain sequences. In a later analysis, TCR nucleotide sequences were compared against IMGT/GENE-DB human TR gene sequences so that V and J genes could be assigned. A later analysis assigned CDR3 sequences and most-parsimonious VDJ recombination scenarios with the TCRdist pipeline. A later analysis defined each TCR beta chain by its CDR3 amino acid sequence plus V-gene family, and excluded reads lacking a unique V-gene family. In a later analysis, fewer than 600 highly shared, low-generation-probability nucleotide sequences were removed to address suspected cross-contamination and a sequencing artifact. For each public chain, a later analysis derived a clonal expansion index from normalized ranks of inferred template counts within each repertoire. In a later analysis, generation probabilities were computed using a VDJ recombination model fitted to out-of-frame rearrangements, and the results were checked against IGoR. In a later analysis, TCR-TCR, TCR-HLA and TCR-CMV co-occurrence was scored with hypergeometric tests, and a repertoire-size bias correction was applied to TCR pairs. A later analysis estimated false discovery rates by permuting HLA or CMV assignments 20 times. In a later analysis, co-occurring TCRs were grouped using DBSCAN, with TCRdist sequence similarity added in when clustering inside HLA-allele-positive subsets. Repertoires with fewer than 30,000 or more than 120,000 public chains, plus five repertoires with anomalous nucleotide sharing, were excluded from co-occurrence clustering. The table was pulled from immuneACCESS by TCRdb, which kept in-frame rearrangements only. Such tables lose some clones; where checked, under half of the loss comes from unresolved V genes, and the rest has no known cause. For V, J and clone size, that table is used; D and trimming come from the DNA. The sample profile shows about 140,000 clones; roughly 80% of them were found once. Clones ranked in the top ten supply 1.2% of the sample.

In total, approximately 700 healthy bone marrow donors made up the cohort. At the time of sampling, all cohort members were nominally healthy, though unrecorded immune exposures were likely present. The donor tested CMV seronegative, placing the donor among the approximately 400 seronegative members of the cohort. Each donor provided a peripheral blood sample, and peripheral blood mononuclear cells were used for TCR beta sequencing. Genomic DNA extraction from the blood cell samples was performed with the Qiagen DNeasy Blood Extraction Kit. The specimen sequenced was PBMCs. The V and J genes are TRBV6-5 and TRBJ2-6, with 7 bases in between that match TRBD1. The TCR originated in a female donor in good health and CMV-seronegative. The sequenced DNA: TGTGCCAGCCAGGGGGTACGCTTTGGGGCCAACGTCCTGACTTTC. The resulting protein is CASQGVRFGANVLTF.